This T cell receptor (beta chain) was sequenced in a study of blood T cell repertoires in COVID-19. Study information: COVID-19 samples, acute and convalescent, were from the United States, Italy and Spain. Nucleic acid was either cDNA or gDNA, and it came from T cells, B-cell-depleted T cells, or PBMCs.

The CDR3 extends over 14 amino acids. V lost 5 bases to trimming and J lost 1 base, with 11 bases between them. The germline V gene has CDR1 SEHNR and CDR2 FQNEAQ (reference sequence). In the study's own analysis: Reference gene primer amplification in the assay estimated nucleated cell counts. Libraries were prepared by immunoSEQ multiplex PCR; TCRdb keeps only in-frame clonotypes and omits some of them. V, J and clone size are taken as reported in that table, and D and trimming were inferred from the DNA itself. The sample includes roughly 180,000 clones, 75% to 90% of them seen just once. V is TRBV7-9 and J is TRBJ2-5; D may be TRBD1 (6 bases). Sequenced sample: peripheral blood. This sequence was found in a woman in her sixties or seventies with acute or convalescent COVID-19. The CDR3 loop reads CASSRRDIQETQYF. The CDR3 DNA reads TGTGCCAGCAGCCGCCGGGACATCCAAGAGACCCAGTACTTC.